The 18 T cell receptor beta chains listed next were all sequenced from one sample in a study of shared clonotypes between healthy human individuals. The data were produced by immunoSEQ multiplex PCR, yet TCRdb's version contains in-frame clones alone and is incomplete. The data show hundreds of thousands of clones, with about 80% seen just once and around 1.8% held by the top ten. Specimen: memory CD4+ T cells sorted from blood. Noted subset: CD45RA-negative fraction. Every receptor here comes from a woman under 40 in good health.

The rearrangement links TRBV5-4 to TRBJ2-1, with 11 bases that match TRBD1. The trim removed 6 bases at V and 8 bases at J, leaving 10 bases unmatched. Germline V gene lookup returns CDR1 SGHNT and CDR2 YYREEE (reference sequence). The CDR3 contains 15 residues. The CDR3 protein is CASTAGQGVLDEQFF. CDR3 nucleotide sequence: TGTGCCAGCACCGCGGGACAGGGGGTTCTCGATGAGCAGTTCTTC.

This clone was detected ten times or more. Other DNA sequences in this sample translate to the same CDR3. The chain is built from TRBV5-1 and TRBJ2-3, with unresolved D. V was pared by 1 base and J by 0 bases, with 9 bases between. CDR3 length: 15 amino acids. Germline CDR1 SGHRS, CDR2 YFSETQ. Here the CDR3 DNA reads TGCGCCAGCAGCTTGTCGACGGTTAGCACAGATACGCAGTATTTT. It specifies CASSLSTVSTDTQYF.

This clone has only a few counts. This sequence joins TRBV27 and TRBJ2-7, with D possibly called TRBD1 or TRBD2 (5 bases each). V was trimmed by 2 bases and J by 2 bases, leaving 13 bases between them. There are 15 residues in the CDR3. CDR1 is MNHEY, CDR2 SMNVEV, per germline (reference sequence). The CDR3 region is CASSLNRDVPYEQYF. The CDR3 nucleotides read TGTGCCAGCAGTTTAAACCGGGACGTCCCCTACGAGCAGTACTTC.

This clone appeared a few times. CDR3 protein: CASSLPGERRRTEAFF. DNA of the CDR3: TGTGCCAGCAGTTTACCAGGGGAGAGAAGAAGAACTGAAGCTTTCTTT. The rearrangement uses TRBV28 and TRBJ1-1; D is possibly TRBD1 (6 bases). This CDR3 is built from 16 residues. V was cut by 2 bases and J by 5 bases, with 18 bases left in between. Germline loops: CDR1 MDHEN, CDR2 SYDVKM.

The genes are TRBV28 and TRBJ2-1; D call uncertain. The CDR3 consists of 11 residues. V was cut by 3 bases and J by 9 bases, with 6 bases left in between. The germline V gene encodes CDR1 MDHEN and CDR2 SYDVKM. The CDR3, as DNA: TGTGCCAGCAGTTTTTTAGGTGAGCAGTTCTTC. This encodes CASSFLGEQFF.

The chain combines TRBV7-2 with TRBJ1-2; D is perhaps TRBD1 (6 bases). V was cut by 1 base and J by 2 bases, with 14 bases left in between. The CDR3 contains 16 residues. CDR1 and CDR2 (germline): SGHTA, FQGNSA. CDR3 residues: CASSLDGGRVNYGYTF. The CDR3, as DNA: TGTGCCAGCAGCTTAGATGGGGGCCGGGTAAACTATGGCTACACCTTC.

This chain uses TRBV28 with TRBJ2-7; no clear D. V was pared by 4 bases and J by 4 bases, with 5 bases between. Germline V lookup: CDR1 MDHEN, CDR2 SYDVKM. This CDR3 is 11 amino acids long. DNA of the CDR3: TGTGCCAGCAGTTACGGTTACGAGCAGTACTTC. Encoded protein: CASSYGYEQYF.

This clone showed up just a few times. J is TRBJ2-4 and V is TRBV2; D call uncertain. Germline V gene lookup returns CDR1 SNHLY and CDR2 FYNNEI. This CDR3 comprises 14 residues. V was cut by 4 bases and J by 0 bases, with 7 bases left in between. CDR3 DNA sequence: TGTGCCAGCAGTGTCGGGCTAGCCAAAAACATTCAGTACTTC. This sequence encodes CASSVGLAKNIQYF. Full variable domain (missing parts from reference TRBV2 and TRBJ2-4): EPEVTQTPSHQVTQMGQEVILRCVPISNHLYFYWYRQILGQKVEFLVSFYNNEISEKSEIFDDQFSVERPDGSNFTLKIRSTKLEDSAMYFCASSVGLAKNIQYFGAGTRLSVL.

The rearrangement uses TRBV4-1 and TRBJ1-1; the D is unclear. Germline V gene data show CDR1 as MGHRA and CDR2 as YSYEKL. The CDR3 is made up of 17 amino acids. V was shortened by 9 bases and J by 0 bases, with 23 bases between the two germline ends. The CDR3 sequence: CASRPGDARKMNTEAFF. The CDR3 DNA reads TGCGCCAGTAGGCCCGGCGACGCCAGGAAAATGAACACTGAAGCTTTCTTT.

Concerning this clone itself: In the same sample, other DNA sequences code for this CDR3. V and J are TRBV5-1 and TRBJ2-1, with 8 nucleotides matching TRBD2. V shed 3 bases, J shed 3 bases, and the junction held 2 bases outside the gene matches. The CDR3 is made up of 14 amino acids. The germline V gene encodes CDR1 SGHRS and CDR2 YFSETQ. The CDR3 here is CASSSAGGYNEQFF. In DNA, the CDR3 is TGCGCCAGCAGCTCTGCGGGAGGCTACAATGAGCAGTTCTTC.

The V and J genes are TRBV18 and TRBJ2-3, with no clear D. From germline, CDR1 is KGHSH and CDR2 LQKENI. CDR3 size: 12 residues. Trimming removed 3 bases from V and 2 bases from J, with 3 bases in between. Here the CDR3 reads CASSPDTDTQYF. The CDR3 DNA is TGTGCCAGCTCACCGGACACAGATACGCAGTATTTT.

The chain carries TRBV4-2 and TRBJ1-1; D uncertain. Germline V gives CDR1 LGHNA, CDR2 YNFKEQ. The CDR3 has 20 residues. Trimming left V 2 bases short and J 1 base short, with 26 bases between. The CDR3 reads CASSQSFDGARRRKNTEAFF. For the CDR3, the DNA is TGTGCCAGCAGCCAATCGTTCGACGGAGCCCGCCGGCGGAAGAACACTGAAGCTTTCTTT.

The J gene is TRBJ2-7, the V gene TRBV18; D may match TRBD1 or TRBD2 (6 bases each). CDR1 KGHSH and CDR2 LQKENI come from the germline V gene. This CDR3 is 14 amino acids long. V dropped 3 bases and J dropped 2 bases, with 11 bases sitting between them. CDR3 sequence reads: CASSPQGTPYEQYF. CDR3 bases: TGTGCCAGCTCACCCCAGGGGACTCCCTACGAGCAGTACTTC.

The rearrangement uses TRBV27 and TRBJ1-1, with D unclear. CDR3 length: 10 amino acids. From germline, CDR1 is MNHEY and CDR2 SMNVEV (reference sequence). Trimming stripped 6 bases from V and 13 bases from J, with 12 bases between. CDR3 sequence (DNA): TGTGCCAGCAGAACAGAAGGTCTTTTCTTT. Its translation: CASRTEGLFF.

This clone was counted a single time. A read error may be the cause here, since a much bigger clone is one base away. The chain carries TRBV27 and TRBJ2-1; 10 bases match TRBD1. CDR3 length equals 15 residues. V was clipped by 7 bases and J by 5 bases; unmatched bases: 8. The germline gives CDR1 MNHEY, CDR2 SMNVEV (reference sequence). The CDR3 region has the DNA TGTGCCAGCAATTTTTGGGGACAGGGGAACAATGAGCAGTTCTTC. Translating it yields CASNFWGQGNNEQFF.

The J gene is TRBJ1-1, the V gene TRBV6-6; TRBD1 agrees at 8 bases. The junction had 1 base not matched to a gene; V was cut back by 2 bases and J by 2 bases. Germline CDR1 MNHNY, CDR2 SVGAGI (reference sequence). The CDR3 totals 14 residues. CDR3 region: CASSYQGANTEAFF. The CDR3 bases are TGTGCCAGCAGTTACCAGGGGGCAAACACTGAAGCTTTCTTT.

The V call is TRBV6-4, the J call TRBJ1-5, with 9 bases identical to TRBD1. The CDR3 covers 17 residues. J gave up 6 bases and V 3 bases, and 12 bases lay outside the gene matches. Germline V gives CDR1 MRHNA, CDR2 SNTAGT. The CDR3 is CASSDSPLTGGGQPQHF. CDR3 DNA: TGTGCCAGCAGTGATTCCCCGCTTACAGGGGGCGGTCAGCCCCAGCATTTT.

The chain uses TRBV6-5 and TRBJ1-2; the D is unclear. Germline V gives CDR1 MNHEY, CDR2 SVGAGI. Trimming stripped 4 bases from V and 4 bases from J, with 7 bases between. This CDR3 has 12 amino acids. CDR3 coding DNA: TGTGCCAGCAGTTTTCGGCCCTATGGCTACACCTTC. Its translation: CASSFRPYGYTF.